The 3 T cell receptor beta chains below were found in one sample sequenced in a study of cytomegalovirus exposure and HLA in healthy donors. Primers for the PCR totalled 60 Vbeta and 13 Jbeta. Sequenced by immunoSEQ multiplex PCR; TCRdb stores in-frame clones only, minus some. This table has roughly 220,000 clones, around 80% appearing once. Sample: PBMCs. These receptors came from a man in his forties or fifties in good health and CMV-seronegative.

Of note for this clone: At one of its ends the junction is not consistent with the germline gene, which may arise from a read error. This rearrangement joins TRBV5-4 to TRBJ2-7; D is unclear. In germline, CDR1 is SGHNT, CDR2 YYREEE (reference sequence). This CDR3 contains 14 residues. The CDR3: CASSLDAFSYEQYF. In DNA form, the CDR3 reads TGTGCCAGCAGCTTGGACGCCTTCTCCTACGAGCAATACTTC.

The chain links TRBV7-6 to TRBJ2-1; 13 bases line up with TRBD2. The V gene end was trimmed by 4 bases and the J gene end by 1 base; junction bases not matched to a gene: 4. The CDR3 spans 17 residues. The germline gives CDR1 SGHVS, CDR2 FNYEAQ. CDR3 sequence reads: CASSWGLAGISYNEQFF. The CDR3 DNA follows: TGTGCCAGCAGCTGGGGACTAGCGGGAATATCCTACAATGAGCAGTTCTTC.

This chain joins TRBV29-1 and TRBJ2-1; 12 bases are a match to TRBD1. V gave up 6 bases and J gave up 8 bases; unmatched junction bases: 5. Germline V gives CDR1 SQVTM, CDR2 ANQGSEA. The CDR3 has 13 residues. The CDR3 DNA reads TGCAGCGTCCGGGACAGGGGGCCTGATGAGCAGTTCTTC. It specifies CSVRDRGPDEQFF.